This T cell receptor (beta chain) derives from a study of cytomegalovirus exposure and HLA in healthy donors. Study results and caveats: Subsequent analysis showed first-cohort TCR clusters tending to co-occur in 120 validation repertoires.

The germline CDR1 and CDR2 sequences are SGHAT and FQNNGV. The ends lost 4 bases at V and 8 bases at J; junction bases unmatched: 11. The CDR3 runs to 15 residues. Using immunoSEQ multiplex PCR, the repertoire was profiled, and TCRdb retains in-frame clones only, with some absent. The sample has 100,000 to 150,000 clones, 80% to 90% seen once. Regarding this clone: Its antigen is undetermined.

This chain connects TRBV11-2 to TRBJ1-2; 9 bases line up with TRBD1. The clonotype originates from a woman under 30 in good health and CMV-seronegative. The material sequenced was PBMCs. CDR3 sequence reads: CASSSITQGAGGYTF. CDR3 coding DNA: TGTGCCAGCAGCTCTATAACACAGGGGGCGGGCGGCTACACCTTC.